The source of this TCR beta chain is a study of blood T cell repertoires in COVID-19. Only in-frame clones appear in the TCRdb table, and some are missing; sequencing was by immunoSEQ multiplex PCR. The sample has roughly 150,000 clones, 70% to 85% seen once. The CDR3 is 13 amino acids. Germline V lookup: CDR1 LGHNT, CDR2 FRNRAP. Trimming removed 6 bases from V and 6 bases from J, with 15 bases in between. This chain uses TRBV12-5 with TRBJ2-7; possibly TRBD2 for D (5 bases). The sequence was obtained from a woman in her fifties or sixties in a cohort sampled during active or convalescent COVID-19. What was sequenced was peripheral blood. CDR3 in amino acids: CASGLEGLREQYF. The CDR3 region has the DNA TGTGCTAGTGGACTAGAGGGCCTTCGCGAGCAGTACTTC.